This T cell receptor beta chain comes out of a study of blood T cell repertoires in COVID-19. Whole-study context: Samples of COVID-19 (acute and convalescent) were obtained from the United States, Italy and Spain. PBMCs, B-cell-depleted T cells, or T cells provided the cDNA or gDNA that made up the material.

The CDR3 covers 14 residues. Trimming left V 1 base short and J 4 bases short, with 10 bases between. The V gene's germline CDR1 is LGHDT and CDR2 YNNKEL (reference sequence). Source study methods: Amplified reference gene primers provided the basis for estimating nucleated cell counts. TCRdb's copy holds only in-frame clones and misses some; the assay was immunoSEQ multiplex PCR. V and J calls and clone size are as listed in that table; D and trimming were resolved from the DNA. The top ten hold around 1.2% of the sample, which has around 200,000 clones, 70% to 90% seen once. This clone was found a few times.

This chain uses TRBV3-1 (or the pseudogene TRBV3-2) with TRBJ1-1; TRBD1 might be the D (5 bases). Sequenced: peripheral blood. The sequence came from a man aged 30-40 years with acute or convalescent COVID-19. The CDR3 spells CASSQGQKSTEAFF. CDR3 sequence (DNA): TGTGCCAGCAGCCAAGGACAGAAGAGCACTGAAGCTTTCTTT.